The clone carrying this TCR beta chain occurred once. Its antigen is unidentified. Treatment described: some 20 received Ad26.COV2.S at low or high dose, single or two shots; five or six received placebo; per-sample allocation not given. Collection of the samples took place on day 63 after the first injection of vaccine or placebo. Libraries were prepared by immunoSEQ multiplex PCR; TCRdb keeps only in-frame clonotypes and omits some of them. The repertoire has some 460,000 clones, roughly nine tenths of them found once; the top ten carry 1.7%. This entry comes from a study of Ad26.COV2.S vaccination and SARS-CoV-2 variants. General study results and limits: Researchers cautioned that TCR breadth and depth analyses may have underestimated total T cell responses. Considerable breadth of spike-specific CD8+ and CD4+ T cell responses has reportedly been documented following vaccination. Placebo recipients had lower spike-specific TCR breadth than vaccine recipients.

The receptor comes from a person between 18 and 65 years old who received the Ad26.COV2.S COVID-19 vaccine or a placebo. The specimen was peripheral blood, collected in a trial of Ad26.COV2.S vaccine versus placebo.

This CDR3 reads CATSRARQGGDSPLHF. The CDR3 coding sequence is TGTGCCACCAGCAGAGCTAGACAGGGAGGTGATTCACCCCTCCACTTT. This chain connects TRBV15 to TRBJ1-6; 7 bases fit TRBD1. The junction had 8 bases not matched to a gene; V was cut back by 1 base and J by 8 bases. This CDR3 is 16 amino acids long. The germline V gene encodes CDR1 LNHNV and CDR2 YYDKDF (reference sequence). The full variable domain, completed using reference TRBV15 and TRBJ1-6, is DAMVIQNPRYQVTQFGKPVTLSCSQTLNHNVMYWYQQKSSQAPKLLFHYYDKDFNNEADTPDNFQSRRPNTSFCFLDIRSPGLGDTAMYLCATSRARQGGDSPLHFGNGTRLTVT.